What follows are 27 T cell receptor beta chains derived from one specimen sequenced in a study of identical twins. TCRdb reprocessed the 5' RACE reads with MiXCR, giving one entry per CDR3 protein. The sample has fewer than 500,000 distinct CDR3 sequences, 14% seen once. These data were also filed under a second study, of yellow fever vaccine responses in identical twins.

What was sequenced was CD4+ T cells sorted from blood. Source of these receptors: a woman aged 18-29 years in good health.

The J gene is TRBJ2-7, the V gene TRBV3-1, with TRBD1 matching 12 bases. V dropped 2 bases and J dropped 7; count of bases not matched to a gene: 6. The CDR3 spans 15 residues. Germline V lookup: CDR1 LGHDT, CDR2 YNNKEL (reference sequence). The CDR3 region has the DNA TGTGCCAGCAGCCAACCGGGACAGGGGGCGCGGGAGCAGTACTTC. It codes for CASSQPGQGAREQYF.

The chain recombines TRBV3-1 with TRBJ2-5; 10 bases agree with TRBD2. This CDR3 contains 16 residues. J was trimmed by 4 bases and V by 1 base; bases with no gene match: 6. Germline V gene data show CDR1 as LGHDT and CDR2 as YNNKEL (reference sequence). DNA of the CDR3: TGTGCCAGCAGCCAAGCGCTAGCGGGGGCACCAGAGACCCAGTACTTC. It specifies CASSQALAGAPETQYF.

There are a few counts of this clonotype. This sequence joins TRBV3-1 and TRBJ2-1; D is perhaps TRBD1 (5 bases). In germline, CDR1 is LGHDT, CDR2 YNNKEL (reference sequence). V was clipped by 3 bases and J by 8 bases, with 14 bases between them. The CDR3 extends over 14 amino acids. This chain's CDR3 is CASSQAKGVHEQFF. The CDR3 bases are TGTGCCAGCAGCCAGGCTAAAGGGGTCCATGAGCAGTTCTTC.

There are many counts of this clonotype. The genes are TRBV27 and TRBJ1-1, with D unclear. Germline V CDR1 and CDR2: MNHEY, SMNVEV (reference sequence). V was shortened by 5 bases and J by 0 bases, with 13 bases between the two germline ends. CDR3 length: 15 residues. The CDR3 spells CASSPAGIMNTEAFF. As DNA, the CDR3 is TGTGCCAGCAGTCCGGCGGGCATAATGAACACTGAAGCTTTCTTT.

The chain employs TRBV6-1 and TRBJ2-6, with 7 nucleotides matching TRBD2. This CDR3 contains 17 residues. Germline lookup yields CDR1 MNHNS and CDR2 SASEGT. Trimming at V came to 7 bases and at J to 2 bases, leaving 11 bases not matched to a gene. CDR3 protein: CASTLRLAAAGANVLTF. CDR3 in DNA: TGTGCCAGCACCCTCAGACTAGCCGCAGCTGGGGCCAACGTCCTGACTTTC.

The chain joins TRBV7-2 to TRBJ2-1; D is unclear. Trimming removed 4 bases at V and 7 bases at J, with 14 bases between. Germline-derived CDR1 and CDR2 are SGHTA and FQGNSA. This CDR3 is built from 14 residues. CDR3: CASSSTGSPNEQFF. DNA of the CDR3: TGTGCCAGCAGCTCAACCGGGTCTCCAAATGAGCAGTTCTTC.

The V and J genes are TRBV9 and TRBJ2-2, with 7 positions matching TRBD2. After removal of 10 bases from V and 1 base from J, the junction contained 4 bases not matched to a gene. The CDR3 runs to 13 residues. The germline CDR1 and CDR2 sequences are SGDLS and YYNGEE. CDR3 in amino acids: CAGQRGNTGELFF. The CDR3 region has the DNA TGTGCCGGCCAGCGGGGGAACACCGGGGAGCTGTTTTTT.

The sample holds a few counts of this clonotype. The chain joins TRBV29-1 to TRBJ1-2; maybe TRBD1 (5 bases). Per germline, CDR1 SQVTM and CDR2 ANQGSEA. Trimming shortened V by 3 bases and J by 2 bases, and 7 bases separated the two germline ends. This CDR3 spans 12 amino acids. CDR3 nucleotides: TGCAGCGTTGAGCGGGGGAACTATGGCTACACCTTC. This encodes CSVERGNYGYTF.

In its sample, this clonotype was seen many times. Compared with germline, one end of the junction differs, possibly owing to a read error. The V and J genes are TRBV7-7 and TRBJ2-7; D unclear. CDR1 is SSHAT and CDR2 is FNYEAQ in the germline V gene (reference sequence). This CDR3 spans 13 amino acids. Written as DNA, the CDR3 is TGTGCTAGCAGCTTGAGTCTTTCCTACGAGCAGTACTTC. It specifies CASSLSLSYEQYF.

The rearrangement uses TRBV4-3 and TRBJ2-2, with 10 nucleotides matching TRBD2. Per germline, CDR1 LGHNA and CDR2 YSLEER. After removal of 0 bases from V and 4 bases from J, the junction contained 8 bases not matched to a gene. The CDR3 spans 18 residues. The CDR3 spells CASSQDPWTSGATGELFF. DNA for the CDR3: TGCGCCAGCAGCCAAGACCCATGGACTAGCGGAGCCACCGGGGAGCTGTTTTTT.

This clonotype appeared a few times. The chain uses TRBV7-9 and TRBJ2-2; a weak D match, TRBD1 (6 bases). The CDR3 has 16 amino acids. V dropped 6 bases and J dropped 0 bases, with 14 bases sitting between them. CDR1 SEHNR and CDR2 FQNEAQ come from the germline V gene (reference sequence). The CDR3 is CASRSRQEANTGELFF. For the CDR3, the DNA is TGTGCCAGCAGATCTCGACAGGAAGCGAACACCGGGGAGCTGTTTTTT. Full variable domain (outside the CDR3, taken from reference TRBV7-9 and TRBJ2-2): DTGVSQNPRHKITKRGQNVTFRCDPISEHNRLYWYRQTLGQGPEFLTYFQNEAQLEKSRLLSDRFSAERPKGSFSTLEIQRTEQGDSAMYLCASRSRQEANTGELFFGEGSRLTVL.

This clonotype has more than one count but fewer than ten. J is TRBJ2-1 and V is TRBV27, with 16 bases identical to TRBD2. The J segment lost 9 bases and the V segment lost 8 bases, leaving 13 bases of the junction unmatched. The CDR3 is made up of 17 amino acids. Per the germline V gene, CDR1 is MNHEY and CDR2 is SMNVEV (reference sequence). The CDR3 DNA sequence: TGTGCCAGCCGAGCTTCCGGGACTAGCGGGGGGGGTATTGAGCAGTTCTTC. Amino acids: CASRASGTSGGGIEQFF.

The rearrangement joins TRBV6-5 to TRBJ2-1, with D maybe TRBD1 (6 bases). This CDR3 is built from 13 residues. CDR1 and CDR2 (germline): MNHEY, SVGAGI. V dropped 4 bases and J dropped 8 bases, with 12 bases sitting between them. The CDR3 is CASSSHREDEQFF. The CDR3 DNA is TGTGCCAGCAGTTCGCACAGGGAAGATGAGCAGTTCTTC.

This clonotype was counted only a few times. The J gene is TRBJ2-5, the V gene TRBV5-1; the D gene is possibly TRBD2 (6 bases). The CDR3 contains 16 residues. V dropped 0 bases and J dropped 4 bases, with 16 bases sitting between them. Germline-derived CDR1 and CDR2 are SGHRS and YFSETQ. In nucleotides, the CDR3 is TGCGCCAGCAGCTTGGGCGGAAGTAGCGGTCGAGAGACCCAGTACTTC. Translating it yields CASSLGGSSGRETQYF. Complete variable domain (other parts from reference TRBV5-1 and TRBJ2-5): KAGVTQTPRYLIKTRGQQVTLSCSPISGHRSVSWYQQTPGQGLQFLFEYFSETQRNKGNFPGRFSGRQFSNSRSEMNVSTLELGDSALYLCASSLGGSSGRETQYFGPGTRLLVL.

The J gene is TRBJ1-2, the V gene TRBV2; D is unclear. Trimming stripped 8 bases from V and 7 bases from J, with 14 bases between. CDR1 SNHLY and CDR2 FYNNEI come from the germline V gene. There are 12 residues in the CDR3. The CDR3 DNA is TGTGCCAGCGGTCCGAGGGAGGGTGGCTACACCTTC. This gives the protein CASGPREGGYTF.

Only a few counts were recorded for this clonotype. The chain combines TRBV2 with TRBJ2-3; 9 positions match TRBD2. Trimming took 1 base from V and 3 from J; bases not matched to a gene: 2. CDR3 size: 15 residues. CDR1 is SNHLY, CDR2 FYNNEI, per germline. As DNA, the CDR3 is TGTGCCAGCAGTGAAGTGGGACTAGCAACAGATACGCAGTATTTT. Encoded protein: CASSEVGLATDTQYF.

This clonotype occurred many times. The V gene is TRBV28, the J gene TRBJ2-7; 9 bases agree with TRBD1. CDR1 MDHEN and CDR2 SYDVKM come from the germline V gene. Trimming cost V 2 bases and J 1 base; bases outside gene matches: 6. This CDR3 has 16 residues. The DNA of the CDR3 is TGTGCCAGCAGTTTAAGGCCGGGACAGGGATCCTACGAGCAGTACTTC. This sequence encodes CASSLRPGQGSYEQYF.

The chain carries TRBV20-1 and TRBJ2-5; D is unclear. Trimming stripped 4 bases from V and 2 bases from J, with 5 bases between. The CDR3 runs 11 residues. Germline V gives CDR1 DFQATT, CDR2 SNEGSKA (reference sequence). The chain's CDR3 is CSAMTQETQYF. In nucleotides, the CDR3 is TGCAGTGCTATGACTCAAGAGACCCAGTACTTC.

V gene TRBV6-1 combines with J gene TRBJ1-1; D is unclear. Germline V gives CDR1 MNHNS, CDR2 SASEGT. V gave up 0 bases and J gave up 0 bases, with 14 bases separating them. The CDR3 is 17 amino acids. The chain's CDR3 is CASSEALLWSMNTEAFF. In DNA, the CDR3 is TGTGCCAGCAGTGAAGCCCTTTTATGGAGTATGAACACTGAAGCTTTCTTT.

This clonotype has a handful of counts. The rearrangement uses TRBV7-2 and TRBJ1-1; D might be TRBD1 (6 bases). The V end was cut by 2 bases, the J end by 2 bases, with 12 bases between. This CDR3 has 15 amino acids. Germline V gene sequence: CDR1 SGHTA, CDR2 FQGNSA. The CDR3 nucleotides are TGTGCCAGCAGCTTATTTCAGGGGTTAAACACTGAAGCTTTCTTT. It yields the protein CASSLFQGLNTEAFF. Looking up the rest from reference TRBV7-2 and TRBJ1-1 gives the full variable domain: GAGVSQSPSNKVTEKGKDVELRCDPISGHTALYWYRQSLGQGLEFLIYFQGNSAPDKSGLPSDRFSAERTGGSVSTLTIQRTQQEDSAVYLCASSLFQGLNTEAFFGQGTRLTVV.

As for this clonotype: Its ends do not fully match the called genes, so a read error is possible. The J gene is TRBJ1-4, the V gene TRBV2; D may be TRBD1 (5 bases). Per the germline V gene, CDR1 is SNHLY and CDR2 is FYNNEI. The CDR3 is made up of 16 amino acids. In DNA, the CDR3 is TGTGCCAGCACTGAAAGGGGACTTTTTAATAATGAAAAACTGTTTTTT. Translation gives CASTERGLFNNEKLFF.

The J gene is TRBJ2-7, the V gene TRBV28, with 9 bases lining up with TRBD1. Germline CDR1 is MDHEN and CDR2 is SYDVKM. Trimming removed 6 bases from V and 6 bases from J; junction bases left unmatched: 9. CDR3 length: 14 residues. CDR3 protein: CASSSPGQGPEQYF. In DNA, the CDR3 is TGTGCCAGCAGCTCCCCCGGACAGGGGCCCGAGCAGTACTTC.

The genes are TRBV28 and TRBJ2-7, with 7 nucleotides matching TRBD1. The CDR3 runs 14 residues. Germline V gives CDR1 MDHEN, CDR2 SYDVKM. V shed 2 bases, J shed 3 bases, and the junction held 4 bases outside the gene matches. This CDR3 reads CASSLATGIYEQYF. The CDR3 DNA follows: TGTGCCAGCAGTTTAGCGACAGGGATCTACGAGCAGTACTTC.

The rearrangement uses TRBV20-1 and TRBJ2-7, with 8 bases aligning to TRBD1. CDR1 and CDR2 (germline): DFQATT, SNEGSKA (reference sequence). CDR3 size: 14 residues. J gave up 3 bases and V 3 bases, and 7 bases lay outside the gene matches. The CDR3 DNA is TGCAGTGCTAGGCCCCCAGGGGGCGGCTACGAGCAGTACTTC. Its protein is CSARPPGGGYEQYF.

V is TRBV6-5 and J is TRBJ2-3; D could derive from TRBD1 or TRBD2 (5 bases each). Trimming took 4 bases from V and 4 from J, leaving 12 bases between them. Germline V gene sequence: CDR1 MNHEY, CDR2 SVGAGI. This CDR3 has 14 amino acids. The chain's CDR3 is CASSFGTPPDTQYF. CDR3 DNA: TGTGCCAGCAGTTTTGGGACCCCACCAGATACGCAGTATTTT.

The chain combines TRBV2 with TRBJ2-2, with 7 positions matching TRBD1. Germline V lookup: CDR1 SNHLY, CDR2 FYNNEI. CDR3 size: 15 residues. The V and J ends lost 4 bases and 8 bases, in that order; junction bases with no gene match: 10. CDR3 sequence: CASSAVRTGAGELFF. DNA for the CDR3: TGTGCCAGCAGTGCCGTCAGAACAGGGGCTGGGGAGCTGTTTTTT.

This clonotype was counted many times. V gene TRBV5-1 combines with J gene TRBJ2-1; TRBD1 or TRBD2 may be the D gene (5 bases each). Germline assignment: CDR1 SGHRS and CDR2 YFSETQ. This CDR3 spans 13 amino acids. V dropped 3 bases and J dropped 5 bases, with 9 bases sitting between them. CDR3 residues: CASSSGPNNEQFF. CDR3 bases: TGCGCCAGCAGCTCGGGACCAAACAATGAGCAGTTCTTC.